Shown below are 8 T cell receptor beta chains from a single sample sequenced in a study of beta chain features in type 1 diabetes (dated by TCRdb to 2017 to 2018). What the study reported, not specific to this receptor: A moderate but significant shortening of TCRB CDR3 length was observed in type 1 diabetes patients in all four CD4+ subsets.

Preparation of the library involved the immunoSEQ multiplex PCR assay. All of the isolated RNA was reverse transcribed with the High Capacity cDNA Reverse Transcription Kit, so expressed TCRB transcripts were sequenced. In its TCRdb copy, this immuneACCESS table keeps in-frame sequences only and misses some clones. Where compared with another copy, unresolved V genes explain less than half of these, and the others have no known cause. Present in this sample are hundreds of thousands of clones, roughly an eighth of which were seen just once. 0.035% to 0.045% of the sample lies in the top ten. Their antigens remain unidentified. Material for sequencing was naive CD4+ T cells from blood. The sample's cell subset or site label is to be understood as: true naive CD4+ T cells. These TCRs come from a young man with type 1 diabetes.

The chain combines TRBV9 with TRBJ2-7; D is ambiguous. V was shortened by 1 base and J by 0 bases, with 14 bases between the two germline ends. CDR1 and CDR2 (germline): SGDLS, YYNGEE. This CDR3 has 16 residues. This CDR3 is CASSVQSSSASYEQYF. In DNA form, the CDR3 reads TGTGCCAGCAGCGTACAAAGCTCTAGTGCCTCCTACGAGCAGTACTTC.

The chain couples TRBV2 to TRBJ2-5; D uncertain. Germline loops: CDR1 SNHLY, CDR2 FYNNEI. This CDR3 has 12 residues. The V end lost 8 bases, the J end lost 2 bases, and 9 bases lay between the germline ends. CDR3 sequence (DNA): TGTGCCAGCCGTAAGGAACAAGAGACCCAGTACTTC. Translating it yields CASRKEQETQYF.

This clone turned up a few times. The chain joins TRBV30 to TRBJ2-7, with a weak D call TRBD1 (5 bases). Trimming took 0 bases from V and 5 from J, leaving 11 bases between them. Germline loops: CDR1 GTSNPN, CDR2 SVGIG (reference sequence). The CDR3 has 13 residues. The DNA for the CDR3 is TGTGCCTGGAGTGTGATAAGGGGTCACGAGCAGTACTTC. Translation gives CAWSVIRGHEQYF. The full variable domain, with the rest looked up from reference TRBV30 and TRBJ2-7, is SQTIHQWPATLVQPVGSPLSLECTVEGTSNPNLYWYRQAAGRGLQLLFYSVGIGQISSEVPQNLSASRPQDRQFILSSKKLLLSDSGFYLCAWSVIRGHEQYFGPGTRLTVT.

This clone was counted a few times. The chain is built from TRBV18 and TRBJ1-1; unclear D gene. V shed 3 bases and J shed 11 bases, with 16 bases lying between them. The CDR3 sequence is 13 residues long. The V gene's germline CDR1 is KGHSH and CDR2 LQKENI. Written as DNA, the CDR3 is TGTGCCAGCTCACCGGATGAGGCGGAGGCGGCTTTCTTT. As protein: CASSPDEAEAAFF. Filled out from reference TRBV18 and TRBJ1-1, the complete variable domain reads NAGVMQNPRHLVRRRGQEARLRCSPMKGHSHVYWYRQLPEEGLKFMVYLQKENIIDESGMPKERFSAEFPKEGPSILRIQQVVRGDSAAYFCASSPDEAEAAFFGQGTRLTVV.

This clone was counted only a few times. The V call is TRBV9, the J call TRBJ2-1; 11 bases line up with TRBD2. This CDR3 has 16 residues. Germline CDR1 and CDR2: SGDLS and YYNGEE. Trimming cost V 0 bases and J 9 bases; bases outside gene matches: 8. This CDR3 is CASSVALAGGPGEQFF. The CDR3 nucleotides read TGTGCCAGCAGCGTAGCTTTAGCGGGAGGGCCGGGTGAGCAGTTCTTC.

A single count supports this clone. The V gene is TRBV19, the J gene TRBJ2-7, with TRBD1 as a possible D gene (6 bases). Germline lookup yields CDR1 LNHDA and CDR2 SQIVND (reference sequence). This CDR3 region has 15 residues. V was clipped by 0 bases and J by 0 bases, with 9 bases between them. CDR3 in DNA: TGTGCCAGTAGTATAGAGGCAGGGGCCTCCTACGAGCAGTACTTC. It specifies CASSIEAGASYEQYF. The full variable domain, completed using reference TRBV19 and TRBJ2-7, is DGGITQSPKYLFRKEGQNVTLSCEQNLNHDAMYWYRQDPGQGLRLIYYSQIVNDFQKGDIAEGYSVSREKKESFPLTVTSAQKNPTAFYLCASSIEAGASYEQYFGPGTRLTVT.

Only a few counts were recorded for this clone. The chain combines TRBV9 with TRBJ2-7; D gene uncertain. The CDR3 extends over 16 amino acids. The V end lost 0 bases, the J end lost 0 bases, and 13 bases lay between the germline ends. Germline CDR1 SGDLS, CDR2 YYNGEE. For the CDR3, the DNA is TGTGCCAGCAGCGTAGGCCTTGGCGGCAGCTCCTACGAGCAGTACTTC. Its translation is CASSVGLGGSSYEQYF.

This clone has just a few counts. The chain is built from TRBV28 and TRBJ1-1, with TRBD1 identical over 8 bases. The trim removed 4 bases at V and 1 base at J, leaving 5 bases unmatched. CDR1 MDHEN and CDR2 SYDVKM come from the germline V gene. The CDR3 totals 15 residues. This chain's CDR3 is CASSSLGTGNTEAFF. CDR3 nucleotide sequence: TGTGCCAGCAGTTCCCTCGGGACAGGGAACACTGAAGCTTTCTTT.